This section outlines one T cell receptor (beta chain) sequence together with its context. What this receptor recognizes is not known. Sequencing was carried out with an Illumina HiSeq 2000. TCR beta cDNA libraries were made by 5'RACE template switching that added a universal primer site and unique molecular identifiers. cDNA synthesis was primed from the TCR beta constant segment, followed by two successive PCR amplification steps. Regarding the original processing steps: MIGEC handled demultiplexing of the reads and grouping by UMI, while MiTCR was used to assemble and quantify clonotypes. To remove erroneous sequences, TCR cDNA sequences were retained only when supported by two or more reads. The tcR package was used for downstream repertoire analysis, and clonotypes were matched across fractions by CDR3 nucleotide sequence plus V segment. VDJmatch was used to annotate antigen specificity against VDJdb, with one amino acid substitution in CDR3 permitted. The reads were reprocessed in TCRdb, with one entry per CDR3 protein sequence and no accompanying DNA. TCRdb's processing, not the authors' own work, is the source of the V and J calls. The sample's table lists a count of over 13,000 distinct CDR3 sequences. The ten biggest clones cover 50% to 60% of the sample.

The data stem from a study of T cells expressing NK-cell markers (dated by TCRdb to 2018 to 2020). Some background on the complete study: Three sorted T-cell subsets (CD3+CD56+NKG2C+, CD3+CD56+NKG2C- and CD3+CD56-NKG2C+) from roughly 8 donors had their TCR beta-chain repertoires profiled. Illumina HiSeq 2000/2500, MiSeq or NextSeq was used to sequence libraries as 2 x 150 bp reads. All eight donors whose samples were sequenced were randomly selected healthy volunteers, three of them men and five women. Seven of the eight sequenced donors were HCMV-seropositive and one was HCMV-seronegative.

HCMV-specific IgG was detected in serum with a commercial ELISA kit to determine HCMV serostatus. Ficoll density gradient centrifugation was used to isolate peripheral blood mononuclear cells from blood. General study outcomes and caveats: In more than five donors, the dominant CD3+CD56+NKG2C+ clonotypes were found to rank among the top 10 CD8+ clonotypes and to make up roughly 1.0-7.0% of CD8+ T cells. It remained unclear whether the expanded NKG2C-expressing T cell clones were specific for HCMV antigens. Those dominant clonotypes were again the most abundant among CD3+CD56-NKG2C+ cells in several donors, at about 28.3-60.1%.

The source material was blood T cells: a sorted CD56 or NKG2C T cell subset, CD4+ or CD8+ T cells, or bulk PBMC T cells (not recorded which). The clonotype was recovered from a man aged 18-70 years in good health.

The CDR3 reads as follows: CASTGTGGYNEQFF. The rearrangement joined TRBV19 to TRBJ2-1; TCRdb selects TRBD1, and the lack of DNA leaves this call unchecked. The CDR3, from cysteine to phenylalanine, totals 14 residues. No DNA is listed. Looking up the germline V gene (reference sequence) yields CDR1 LNHDA and CDR2 SQIVND.